This T cell receptor beta chain was recorded in a study of T cells in Graves' hyperthyroidism and ophthalmopathy. This clonotype has a count of ten or more. A read error may produce the germline difference seen at one junction end. CDR1 is MNHEY and CDR2 is SVGAGI in the germline V gene. CDR3 length equals 14 residues. TCR beta CDR3 regions were amplified from RNA. RT-PCR in the first round (using the HTBI primer set) targeted the TCR CDR3. From the multiplex PCR reads, TCRdb called clonotypes with MiXCR, one entry per CDR3 protein. The table lists more than 600,000 distinct CDR3 sequences, 16% of them singletons.

V usage is TRBV6-5 and J usage is TRBJ1-2; 9 bases align to TRBD1. The sequence was obtained from a man in his late teens or twenties with Graves' hyperthyroidism. The sequenced sample was blood. The CDR3 coding sequence is TGTGCCAGCAGTAACTCAGGACAGGGGAATGGCTACACCTTC. Its protein is CASSNSGQGNGYTF.